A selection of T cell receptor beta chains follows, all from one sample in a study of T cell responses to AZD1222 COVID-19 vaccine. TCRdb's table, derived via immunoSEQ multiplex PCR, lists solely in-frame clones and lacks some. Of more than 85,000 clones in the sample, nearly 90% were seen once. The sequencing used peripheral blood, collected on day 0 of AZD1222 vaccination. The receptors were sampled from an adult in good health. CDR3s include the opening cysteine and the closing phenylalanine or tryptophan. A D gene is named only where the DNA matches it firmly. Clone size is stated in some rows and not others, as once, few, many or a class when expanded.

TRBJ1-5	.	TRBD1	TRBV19	TGTGCCAGCCGGAAACCAGGGGGGGCAAGCAATCAGCCCCAGCATTTT	CASRKPGGASNQPQHF
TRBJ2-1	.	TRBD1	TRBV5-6	TGTGCCAGCAGGCCCGGGACAGGGGCTGGCTCGTTCTACAATGAGCAGTTCTTC	CASRPGTGAGSFYNEQFF
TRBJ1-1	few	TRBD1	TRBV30	TGTGCCTGGACGGCAGGGGGGAACACTGAAGCTTTCTTT	CAWTAGGNTEAFF
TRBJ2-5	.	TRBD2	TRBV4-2	TGTGCCAGCAGCCAAAGGAGGGCGGGAGGGACCCAAGAGACCCAGTACTTC	CASSQRRAGGTQETQYF
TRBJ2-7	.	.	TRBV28	TGTGCCAGCAGTACCCGGGACGGCGGGACCGAGCAGTACTTC	CASSTRDGGTEQYF
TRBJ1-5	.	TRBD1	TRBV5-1	TGCGCCAGCAGCTGGACAGGGGGCAATCAGCCCCAGCATTTT	CASSWTGGNQPQHF
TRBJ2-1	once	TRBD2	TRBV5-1	TGCGCCAGCAGCTTGGCTAGCGGAGTCTCCTACAATGAGCAGTTCTTC	CASSLASGVSYNEQFF
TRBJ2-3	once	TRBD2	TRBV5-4	TGTGCCAGCAGCTTGGGCCTAGCGGGGGCCAATACGCAGTATTTT	CASSLGLAGANTQYF
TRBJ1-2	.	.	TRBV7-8	TGTGCCAGCAGCCCCTCGTATGGCTACACCTTC	CASSPSYGYTF
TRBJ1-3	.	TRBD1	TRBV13	TGTGCCAGCAGCTTAACAGGGGTCCGGGGTGGAAACACCATATATTTT	CASSLTGVRGGNTIYF
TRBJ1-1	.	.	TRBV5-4	TGTGCCAGCAGCTTTGCGGGGGCGAACACTGAAGCTTTCTTT	CASSFAGANTEAFF
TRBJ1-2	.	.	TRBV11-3	TGTGCCAGCAGCTTAGACTCGGGACGGGGCTACACCTTC	CASSLDSGRGYTF
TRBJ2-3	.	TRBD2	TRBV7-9	TGTGCCAGCAGCTTGAGGGGCGCGGGGGTTAAGGGAGATACGCAGTATTTT	CASSLRGAGVKGDTQYF
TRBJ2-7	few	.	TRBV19	TGTGCCAGTAGTAGGGGGCGGGACAGCCGATTTGAGCAGTACTTC	CASSRGRDSRFEQYF
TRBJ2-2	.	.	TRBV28	TGTGCCAGCATTTTTAGCGGAAACACCGGGGAGCTGTTTTTT	CASIFSGNTGELFF
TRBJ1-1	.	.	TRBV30	TGTGCCTGGAGTCCCAGAGCCGAAGCTTTCTTT	CAWSPRAEAFF
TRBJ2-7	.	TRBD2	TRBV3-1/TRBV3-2	TGTGCCAGCAGCCCTATGGCCGGGGACTATTTTTTAGAGCAGTACTTC	CASSPMAGDYFLEQYF
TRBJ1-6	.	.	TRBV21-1	TGTGCCAGCAGCAAGTCCCCCAGGGTAAAGAGTTCACCCCTCCACTTT	CASSKSPRVKSSPLHF
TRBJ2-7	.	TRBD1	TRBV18	TGTGCCAGCTCACCAGGGACAGGGGGGAGGAAGGAGCAGTACTTC	CASSPGTGGRKEQYF
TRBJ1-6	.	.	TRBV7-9	TGTGCCAGCAGCTTATTTGGCTCCTATAATTCACCCCTCCACTTT	CASSLFGSYNSPLHF
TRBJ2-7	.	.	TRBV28	TGTGCCAGCAGTTCCAGACAGGGACTCGAGGGGGAGCAGTACTTC	CASSSRQGLEGEQYF